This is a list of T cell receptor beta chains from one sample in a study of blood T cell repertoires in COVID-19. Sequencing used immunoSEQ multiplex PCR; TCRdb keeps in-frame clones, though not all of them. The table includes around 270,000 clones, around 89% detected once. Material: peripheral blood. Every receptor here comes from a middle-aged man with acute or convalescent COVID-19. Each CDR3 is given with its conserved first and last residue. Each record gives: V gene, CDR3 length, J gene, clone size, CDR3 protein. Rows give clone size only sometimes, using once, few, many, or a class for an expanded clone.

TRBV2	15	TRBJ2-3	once	CASSDWDRDTDTQYF
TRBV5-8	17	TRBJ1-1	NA	CASSPTRTAFMNTEAFF
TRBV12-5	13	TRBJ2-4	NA	CASGPGDRAFQYF
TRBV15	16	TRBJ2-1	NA	CATSIDWGQGYNEQFF
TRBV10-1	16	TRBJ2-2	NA	CASSESSGGPAGELFF
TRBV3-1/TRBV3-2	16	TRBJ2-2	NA	CASSPRLAGPTGELFF
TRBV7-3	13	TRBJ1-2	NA	CASSPGGSYGYTF
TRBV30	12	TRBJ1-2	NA	CAWSAGSYGYTF
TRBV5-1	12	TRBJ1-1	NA	CASSDPTLGAFF
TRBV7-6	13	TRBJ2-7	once	CASSLNRVGEQYF
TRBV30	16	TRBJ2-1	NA	CAWSVLAGGTNNEQFF